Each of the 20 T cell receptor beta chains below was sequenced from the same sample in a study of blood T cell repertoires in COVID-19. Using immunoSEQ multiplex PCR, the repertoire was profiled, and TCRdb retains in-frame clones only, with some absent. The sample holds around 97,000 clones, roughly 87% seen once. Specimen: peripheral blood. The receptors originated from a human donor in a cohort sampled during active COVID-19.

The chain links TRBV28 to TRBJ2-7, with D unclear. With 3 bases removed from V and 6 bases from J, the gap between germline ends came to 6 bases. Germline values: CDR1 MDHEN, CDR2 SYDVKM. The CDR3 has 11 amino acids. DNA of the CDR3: TGTGCCAGCAGTTTTCGTGTCGAGCAGTACTTC. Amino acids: CASSFRVEQYF.

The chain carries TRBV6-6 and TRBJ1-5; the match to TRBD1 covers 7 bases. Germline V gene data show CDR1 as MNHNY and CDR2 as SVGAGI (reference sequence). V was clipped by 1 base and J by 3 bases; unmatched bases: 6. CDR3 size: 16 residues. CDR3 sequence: CASSYYMGQSNQPQHF. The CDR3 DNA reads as TGTGCCAGCAGTTACTACATGGGACAGTCCAATCAGCCCCAGCATTTT.

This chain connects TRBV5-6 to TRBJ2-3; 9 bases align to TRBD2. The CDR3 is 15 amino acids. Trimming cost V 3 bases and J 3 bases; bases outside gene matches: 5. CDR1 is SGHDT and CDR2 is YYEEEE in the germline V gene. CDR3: CASSSGLAGTDTQYF. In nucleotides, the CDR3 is TGTGCCAGCAGCTCGGGCCTAGCGGGGACAGATACGCAGTATTTT.

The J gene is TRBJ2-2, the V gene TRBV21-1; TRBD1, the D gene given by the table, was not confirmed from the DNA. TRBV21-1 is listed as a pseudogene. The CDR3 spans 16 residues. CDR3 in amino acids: CASSPRTGKNTGELFF. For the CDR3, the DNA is TGTGCCAGCAGCCCCCGGACAGGGAAGAACACCGGGGAGCTGTTTTTT.

CDR3 in amino acids: CASSLEGQYNEQFF. DNA of the CDR3: TGCGCCAGCAGCTTGGAGGGACAGTACAATGAGCAGTTCTTC. The rearrangement uses TRBV5-1 and TRBJ2-1; the match to TRBD1 covers 7 bases. V shed 0 bases, J shed 4 bases, and the junction held 1 base outside the gene matches. Germline CDR1 SGHRS, CDR2 YFSETQ. CDR3 length equals 14 residues.

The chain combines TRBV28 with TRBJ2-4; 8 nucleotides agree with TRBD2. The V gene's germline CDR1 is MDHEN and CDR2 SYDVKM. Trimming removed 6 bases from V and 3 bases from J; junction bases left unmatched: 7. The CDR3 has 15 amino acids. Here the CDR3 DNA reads TGTGCCAGCAGATGGGGAAGCGGGGGCAAAAACATTCAGTACTTC. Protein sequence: CASRWGSGGKNIQYF. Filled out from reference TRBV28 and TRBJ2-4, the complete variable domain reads DVKVTQSSRYLVKRTGEKVFLECVQDMDHENMFWYRQDPGLGLRLIYFSYDVKMKEKGDIPEGYSVSREKKERFSLILESASTNQTSMYLCASRWGSGGKNIQYFGAGTRLSVL.

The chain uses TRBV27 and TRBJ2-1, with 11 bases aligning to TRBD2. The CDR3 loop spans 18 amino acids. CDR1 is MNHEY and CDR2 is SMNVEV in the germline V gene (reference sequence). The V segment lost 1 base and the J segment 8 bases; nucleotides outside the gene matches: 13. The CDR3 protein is CASSLLVGASGRTDEQFF. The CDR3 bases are TGTGCCAGCAGTTTATTAGTGGGGGCTAGCGGGAGGACCGATGAGCAGTTCTTC.

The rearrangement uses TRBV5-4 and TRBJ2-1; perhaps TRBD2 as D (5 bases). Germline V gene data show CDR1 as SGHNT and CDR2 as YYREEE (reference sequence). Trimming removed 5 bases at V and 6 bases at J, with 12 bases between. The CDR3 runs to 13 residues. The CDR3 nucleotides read TGTGCCAGCAGTAGAGAAGAGGGCAATGAGCAGTTCTTC. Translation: CASSREEGNEQFF.

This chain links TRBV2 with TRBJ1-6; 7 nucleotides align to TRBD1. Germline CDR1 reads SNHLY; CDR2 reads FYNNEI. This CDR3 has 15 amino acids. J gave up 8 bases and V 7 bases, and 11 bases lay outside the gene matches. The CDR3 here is CASKRPRQGDSPLHF. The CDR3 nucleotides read TGTGCCAGCAAACGTCCCAGACAGGGAGATTCACCCCTCCACTTT.

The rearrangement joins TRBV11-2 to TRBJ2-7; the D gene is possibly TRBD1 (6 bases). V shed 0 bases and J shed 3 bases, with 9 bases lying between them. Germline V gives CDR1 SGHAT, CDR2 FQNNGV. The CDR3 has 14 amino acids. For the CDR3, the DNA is TGTGCCAGCAGCTTAGACCGGGACAACTACGAGCAGTACTTC. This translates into CASSLDRDNYEQYF.

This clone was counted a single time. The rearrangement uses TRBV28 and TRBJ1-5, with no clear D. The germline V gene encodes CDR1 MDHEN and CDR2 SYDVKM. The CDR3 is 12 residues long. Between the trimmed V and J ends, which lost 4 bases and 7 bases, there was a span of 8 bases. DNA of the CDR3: TGTGCCAGCAGTTACGGCGGGCAGCCCCAGCATTTT. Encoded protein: CASSYGGQPQHF.

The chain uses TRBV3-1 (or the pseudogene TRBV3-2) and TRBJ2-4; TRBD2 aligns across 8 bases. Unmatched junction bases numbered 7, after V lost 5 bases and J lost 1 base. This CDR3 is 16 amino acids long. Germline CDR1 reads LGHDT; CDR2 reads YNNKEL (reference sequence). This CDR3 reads CASSWTGGLAKNIQYF. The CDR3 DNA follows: TGTGCCAGCAGCTGGACGGGGGGGTTGGCCAAAAACATTCAGTACTTC.

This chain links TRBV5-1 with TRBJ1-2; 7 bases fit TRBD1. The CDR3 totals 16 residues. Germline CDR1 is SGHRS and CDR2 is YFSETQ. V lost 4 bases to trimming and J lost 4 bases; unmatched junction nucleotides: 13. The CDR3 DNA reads TGCGCCAGCAGCAACCGGCGACAGGGAATCGGCTATGGCTACACCTTC. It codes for CASSNRRQGIGYGYTF.

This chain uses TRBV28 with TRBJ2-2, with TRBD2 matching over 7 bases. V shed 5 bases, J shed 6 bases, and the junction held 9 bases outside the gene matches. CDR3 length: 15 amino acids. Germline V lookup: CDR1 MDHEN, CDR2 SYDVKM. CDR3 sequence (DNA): TGTGCCAGCAGTATTACGGCGAGCGGGGCCGGGGAGCTGTTTTTT. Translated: CASSITASGAGELFF.

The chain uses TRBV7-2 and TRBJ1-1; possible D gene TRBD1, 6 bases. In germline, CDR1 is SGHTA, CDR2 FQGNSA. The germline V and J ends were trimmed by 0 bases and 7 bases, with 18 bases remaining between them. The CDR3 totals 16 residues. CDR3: CASSLAVRQGYGEAFF. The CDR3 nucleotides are TGTGCCAGCAGCTTAGCAGTAAGGCAGGGGTATGGTGAAGCTTTCTTT.

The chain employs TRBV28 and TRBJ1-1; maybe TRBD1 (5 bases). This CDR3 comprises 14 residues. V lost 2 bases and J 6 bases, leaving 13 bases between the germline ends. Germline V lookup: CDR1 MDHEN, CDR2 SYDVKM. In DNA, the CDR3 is TGTGCCAGCAGTTTACCGGGGGTCCCCCCTGAAGCTTTCTTT. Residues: CASSLPGVPPEAFF. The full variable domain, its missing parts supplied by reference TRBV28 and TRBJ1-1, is DVKVTQSSRYLVKRTGEKVFLECVQDMDHENMFWYRQDPGLGLRLIYFSYDVKMKEKGDIPEGYSVSREKKERFSLILESASTNQTSMYLCASSLPGVPPEAFFGQGTRLTVV.

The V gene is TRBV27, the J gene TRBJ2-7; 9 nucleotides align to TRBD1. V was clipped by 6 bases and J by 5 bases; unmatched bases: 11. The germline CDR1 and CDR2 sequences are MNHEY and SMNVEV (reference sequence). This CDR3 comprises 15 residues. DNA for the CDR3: TGTGCCAGCAGACCCGGCGGGACAGGGCGTCACGAGCAGTACTTC. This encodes CASRPGGTGRHEQYF.

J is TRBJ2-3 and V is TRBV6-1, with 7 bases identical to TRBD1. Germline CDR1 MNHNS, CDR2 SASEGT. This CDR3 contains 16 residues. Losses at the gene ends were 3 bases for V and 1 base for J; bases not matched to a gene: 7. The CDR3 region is CASSEIQGRRTDTQYF. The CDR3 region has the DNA TGTGCCAGCAGTGAGATACAGGGGCGACGCACAGATACGCAGTATTTT.

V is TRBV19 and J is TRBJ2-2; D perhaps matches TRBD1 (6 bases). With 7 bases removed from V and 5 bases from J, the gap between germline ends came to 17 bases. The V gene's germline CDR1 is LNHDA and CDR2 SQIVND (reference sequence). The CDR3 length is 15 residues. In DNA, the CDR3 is TGTGCCAGTACCAGGGGTGGGGGTCGGACCGGGGAGCTGTTTTTT. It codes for CASTRGGGRTGELFF.

The CDR3 DNA is TGTGCCAGCAGTCGCCCGGCGGGGGGCAGGGAAAAACTGTTTTTT. Translating gives CASSRPAGGREKLFF. The rearrangement links TRBV2 to TRBJ1-4, with D possibly TRBD1 on 6 matching bases. The CDR3 loop spans 15 amino acids. Trimming took 5 bases from V and 8 from J, leaving 18 bases between them. Germline V lookup: CDR1 SNHLY, CDR2 FYNNEI.